This TCR beta chain was sequenced in a study of T cells in Graves' hyperthyroidism and ophthalmopathy. Regarding the study as a whole: Before onset, ophthalmopathy was predicted by the model a median about 6.2 months earlier.

Of note for this clonotype: The antigen remains undetermined.

In germline, CDR1 is DFQATT, CDR2 SNEGSKA (reference sequence). The germline V and J ends were trimmed by 0 bases and 7 bases, with 19 bases remaining between them. This CDR3 has 16 residues. TCR beta CDR3 region amplification was performed from RNA transcripts. A first-round RT-PCR of the TCR CDR3 used the HTBI primer set. One entry per CDR3 protein results from TCRdb running MiXCR on the multiplex PCR reads. The table lists more than 500,000 distinct CDR3 sequences, 15% to 20% of them singletons. The specimen sequenced was blood. The J gene is TRBJ1-5, the V gene TRBV20-1; D possibly corresponds to TRBD1 (5 bases). The clonotype was recovered from a woman aged 25-40 years with Graves' ophthalmopathy. CDR3 coding DNA: TGCAGTGCTAGAGATCGGATAGGGGCTGGCAGGCAGCCCCAGCATTTT. Its protein is CSARDRIGAGRQPQHF.